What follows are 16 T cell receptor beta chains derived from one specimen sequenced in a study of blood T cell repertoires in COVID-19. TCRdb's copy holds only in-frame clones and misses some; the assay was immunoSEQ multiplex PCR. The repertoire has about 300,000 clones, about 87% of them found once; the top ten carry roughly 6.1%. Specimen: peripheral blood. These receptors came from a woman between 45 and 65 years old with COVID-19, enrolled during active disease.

The CDR3 DNA reads as TGTGCCAGTAGTATTGGGTTTGGCGGGAGGGCGGGTGAGCAGTTCTTC. It specifies CASSIGFGGRAGEQFF. V usage is TRBV19 and J usage is TRBJ2-1; TRBD2 matches 9 bases. With 3 bases clipped from V and 9 bases from J, the junction kept 12 bases outside the gene matches. Germline CDR1 reads LNHDA; CDR2 reads SQIVND (reference sequence). The CDR3 loop spans 16 amino acids. The variable domain in full, completed from reference TRBV19 and TRBJ2-1, reads DGGITQSPKYLFRKEGQNVTLSCEQNLNHDAMYWYRQDPGQGLRLIYYSQIVNDFQKGDIAEGYSVSREKKESFPLTVTSAQKNPTAFYLCASSIGFGGRAGEQFFGPGTRLTVL.

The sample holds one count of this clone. CDR3 DNA: TGTGCCAGCAGCTTTCAACAGGGCAATCAGCCCCAGCATTTT. It translates to CASSFQQGNQPQHF. V usage is TRBV7-8 and J usage is TRBJ1-5, with D perhaps matching TRBD1 (5 bases). This CDR3 has 14 amino acids. The V end lost 3 bases, the J end lost 2 bases, and 8 bases lay between the germline ends. Per the germline V gene, CDR1 is SGHVS and CDR2 is FQNEAQ.

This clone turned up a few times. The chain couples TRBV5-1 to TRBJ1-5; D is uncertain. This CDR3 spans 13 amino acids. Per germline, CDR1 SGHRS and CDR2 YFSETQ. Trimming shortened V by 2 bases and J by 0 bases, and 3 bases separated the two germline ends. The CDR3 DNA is TGCGCCAGCAGCTTCGGTAGCAATCAGCCCCAGCATTTT. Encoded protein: CASSFGSNQPQHF.

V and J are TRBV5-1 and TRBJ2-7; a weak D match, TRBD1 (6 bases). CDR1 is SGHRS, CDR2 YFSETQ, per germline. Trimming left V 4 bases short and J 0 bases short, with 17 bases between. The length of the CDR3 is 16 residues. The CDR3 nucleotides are TGCGCCAGCAGCCCTGGCCCCGACAGGTCCTCCTACGAGCAGTACTTC. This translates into CASSPGPDRSSYEQYF. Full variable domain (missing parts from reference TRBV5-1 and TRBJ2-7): KAGVTQTPRYLIKTRGQQVTLSCSPISGHRSVSWYQQTPGQGLQFLFEYFSETQRNKGNFPGRFSGRQFSNSRSEMNVSTLELGDSALYLCASSPGPDRSSYEQYFGPGTRLTVT.

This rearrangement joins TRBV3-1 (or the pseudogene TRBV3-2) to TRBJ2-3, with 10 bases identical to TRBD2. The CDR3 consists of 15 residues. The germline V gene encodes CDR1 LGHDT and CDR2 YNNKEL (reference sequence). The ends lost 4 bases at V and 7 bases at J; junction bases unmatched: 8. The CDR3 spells CASSRTSGDMYTQYF. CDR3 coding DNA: TGTGCCAGCAGCCGTACTAGCGGGGATATGTATACGCAGTATTTT.

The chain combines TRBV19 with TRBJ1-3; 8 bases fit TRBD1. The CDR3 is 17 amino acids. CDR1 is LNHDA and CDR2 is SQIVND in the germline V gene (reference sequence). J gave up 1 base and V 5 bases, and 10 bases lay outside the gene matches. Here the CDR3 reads CASSPRTGSSSGNTIYF. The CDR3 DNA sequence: TGTGCCAGTAGTCCGCGGACAGGGTCGAGTTCTGGAAACACCATATATTTT.

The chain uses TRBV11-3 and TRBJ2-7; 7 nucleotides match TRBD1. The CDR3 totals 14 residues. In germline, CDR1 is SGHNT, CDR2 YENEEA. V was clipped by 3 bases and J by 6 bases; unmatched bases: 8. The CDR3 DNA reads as TGTGCCAGCAGCTTGACCTCCCCAGGGGGCGAGCAGTACTTC. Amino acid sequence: CASSLTSPGGEQYF.

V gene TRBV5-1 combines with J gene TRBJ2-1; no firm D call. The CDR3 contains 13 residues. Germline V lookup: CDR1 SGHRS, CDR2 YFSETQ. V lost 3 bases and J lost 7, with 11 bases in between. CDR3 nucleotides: TGCGCCAGCAGCTGGTCTACAGTAAATGAGCAGTTCTTC. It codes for CASSWSTVNEQFF.

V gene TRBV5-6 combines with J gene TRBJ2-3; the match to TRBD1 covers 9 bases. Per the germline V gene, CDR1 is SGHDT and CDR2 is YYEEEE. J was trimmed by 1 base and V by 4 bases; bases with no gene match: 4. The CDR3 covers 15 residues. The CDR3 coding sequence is TGTGCCAGCAGCCCAGGACAGGGGCGCACAGATACGCAGTATTTT. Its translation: CASSPGQGRTDTQYF.

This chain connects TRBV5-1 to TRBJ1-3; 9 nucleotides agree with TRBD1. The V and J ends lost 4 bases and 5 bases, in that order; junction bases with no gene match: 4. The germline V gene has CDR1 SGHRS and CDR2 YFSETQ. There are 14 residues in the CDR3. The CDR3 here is CASSPGTGRNTIYF. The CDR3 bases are TGCGCCAGCAGCCCGGGGACAGGGAGAAACACCATATATTTT.

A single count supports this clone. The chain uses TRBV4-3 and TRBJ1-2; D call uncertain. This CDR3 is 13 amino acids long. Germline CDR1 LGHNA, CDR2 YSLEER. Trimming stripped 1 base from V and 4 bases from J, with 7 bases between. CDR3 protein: CASSQADTYGYTF. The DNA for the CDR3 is TGCGCCAGCAGCCAAGCTGACACCTATGGCTACACCTTC.

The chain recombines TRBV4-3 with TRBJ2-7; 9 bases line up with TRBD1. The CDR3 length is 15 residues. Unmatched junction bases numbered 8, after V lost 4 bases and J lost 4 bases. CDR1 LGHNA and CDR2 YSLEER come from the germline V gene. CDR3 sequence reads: CASSLTTGGLYEQYF. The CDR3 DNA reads TGCGCCAGCAGCCTAACGACAGGGGGACTATACGAGCAGTACTTC.

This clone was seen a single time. This CDR3 reads CASSLYTDTQYF. CDR3 bases: TGTGCCAGCAGCTTATACACAGATACGCAGTATTTT. V and J are TRBV13 and TRBJ2-3; D ambiguous. V gave up 2 bases and J gave up 2 bases, with 2 bases separating them. The CDR3 extends over 12 amino acids. Germline V gives CDR1 PRHDT, CDR2 FYEKMQ (reference sequence).

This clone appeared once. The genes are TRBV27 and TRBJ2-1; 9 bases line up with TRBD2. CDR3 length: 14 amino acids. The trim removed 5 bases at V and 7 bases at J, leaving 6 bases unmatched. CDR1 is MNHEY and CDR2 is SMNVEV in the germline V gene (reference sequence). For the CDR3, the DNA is TGTGCCAGCAGTCTAAGCGGGGGGACAAATGAGCAGTTCTTC. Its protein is CASSLSGGTNEQFF.

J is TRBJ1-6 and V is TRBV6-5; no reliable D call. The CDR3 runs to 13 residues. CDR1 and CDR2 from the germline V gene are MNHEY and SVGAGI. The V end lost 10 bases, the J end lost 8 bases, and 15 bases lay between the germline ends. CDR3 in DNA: TGTGCCACCCGGGCCTTGAGGGATTCACCCCTCCACTTT. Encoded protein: CATRALRDSPLHF.

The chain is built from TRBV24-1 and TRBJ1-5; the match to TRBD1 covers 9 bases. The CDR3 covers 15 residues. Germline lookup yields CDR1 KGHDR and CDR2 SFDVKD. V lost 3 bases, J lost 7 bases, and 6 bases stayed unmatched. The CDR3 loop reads CATSDTGGAGQPQHF. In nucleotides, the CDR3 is TGTGCCACCAGTGATACAGGGGGCGCGGGGCAGCCCCAGCATTTT.